The clone carrying this T cell receptor beta chain is a singleton in its sample. Its antigen remains unidentified. The germline V gene encodes CDR1 SGDLS and CDR2 YYNGEE. V trimming: 1 base; J trimming: 10 bases; junction bases outside the gene matches: 10. The CDR3 has 15 residues. The data were taken from a study of cytomegalovirus exposure and HLA in healthy donors. Turning to the study itself: Most donors, more than 80% of 398 genotyped, fell in the Caucasian-associated ancestry cluster. Whole-study findings and limits: Differences between HLA loci emerged in a later analysis of TCR association rates, with DRB1 most and HLA-C fewest.

In the PCR, 60 Vbeta and 13 Jbeta primers were used. How the authors handled the data: The authors later counted approximately 80 million unique TCR beta chains, about 11 million of them shared. Clones were read by immunoSEQ multiplex PCR, and TCRdb kept only the in-frame ones, dropping some. V and J calls and clone size are those listed in that table; D and trimming were worked out from the DNA. The sample gives about 130,000 clones, roughly four fifths of which show up once; 11% is in the top ten. The origin of this receptor is a male donor in good health and CMV-seropositive. The sample comprised PBMCs. The V and J genes are TRBV9 and TRBJ2-1; TRBD2 aligns across 8 bases. In DNA form, the CDR3 reads TGTGCCAGCAGCGTAACGGGAGGGCCTTGGGCGGAGCAGTTCTTC. Translated: CASSVTGGPWAEQFF.